In its sample, the clone carrying this T cell receptor (beta chain) was seen many times. The antigen is not known. This CDR3 is 15 amino acids long. The germline V gene encodes CDR1 SGHTA and CDR2 FQGNSA. The germline V and J ends were trimmed by 5 bases and 3 bases, with 15 bases remaining between them. Each patient came to thyroid surgery without any prior treatment (of any kind). This sample was included in a study of metastatic and nonmetastatic thyroid tumors. Looking at the study overall: For malignant and benign thyroid patients, tumor or nodule tissue and blood were the sources whose repertoires were compared.

General study results and limits: It was reported that TCR beta diversity was significantly higher in malignant thyroid tumors than benign nodules, in blood and tumor.

Through MiXCR, TCRdb re-clonotyped the PCR reads. The sample lists 25,000 to 30,000 clones; over 20% were seen once. The TCR was taken from a female donor with papillary thyroid cancer or a benign thyroid nodule (not recorded which). Some clones in this sample may be carry-over from other donors' samples. The material sequenced was blood. The genes are TRBV7-2 and TRBJ2-3; D remains ambiguous. DNA for the CDR3: TGTGCCAGCAGCCCCGCGCAAGGGCAAACAGATACGCAGTATTTT. Amino acids: CASSPAQGQTDTQYF.